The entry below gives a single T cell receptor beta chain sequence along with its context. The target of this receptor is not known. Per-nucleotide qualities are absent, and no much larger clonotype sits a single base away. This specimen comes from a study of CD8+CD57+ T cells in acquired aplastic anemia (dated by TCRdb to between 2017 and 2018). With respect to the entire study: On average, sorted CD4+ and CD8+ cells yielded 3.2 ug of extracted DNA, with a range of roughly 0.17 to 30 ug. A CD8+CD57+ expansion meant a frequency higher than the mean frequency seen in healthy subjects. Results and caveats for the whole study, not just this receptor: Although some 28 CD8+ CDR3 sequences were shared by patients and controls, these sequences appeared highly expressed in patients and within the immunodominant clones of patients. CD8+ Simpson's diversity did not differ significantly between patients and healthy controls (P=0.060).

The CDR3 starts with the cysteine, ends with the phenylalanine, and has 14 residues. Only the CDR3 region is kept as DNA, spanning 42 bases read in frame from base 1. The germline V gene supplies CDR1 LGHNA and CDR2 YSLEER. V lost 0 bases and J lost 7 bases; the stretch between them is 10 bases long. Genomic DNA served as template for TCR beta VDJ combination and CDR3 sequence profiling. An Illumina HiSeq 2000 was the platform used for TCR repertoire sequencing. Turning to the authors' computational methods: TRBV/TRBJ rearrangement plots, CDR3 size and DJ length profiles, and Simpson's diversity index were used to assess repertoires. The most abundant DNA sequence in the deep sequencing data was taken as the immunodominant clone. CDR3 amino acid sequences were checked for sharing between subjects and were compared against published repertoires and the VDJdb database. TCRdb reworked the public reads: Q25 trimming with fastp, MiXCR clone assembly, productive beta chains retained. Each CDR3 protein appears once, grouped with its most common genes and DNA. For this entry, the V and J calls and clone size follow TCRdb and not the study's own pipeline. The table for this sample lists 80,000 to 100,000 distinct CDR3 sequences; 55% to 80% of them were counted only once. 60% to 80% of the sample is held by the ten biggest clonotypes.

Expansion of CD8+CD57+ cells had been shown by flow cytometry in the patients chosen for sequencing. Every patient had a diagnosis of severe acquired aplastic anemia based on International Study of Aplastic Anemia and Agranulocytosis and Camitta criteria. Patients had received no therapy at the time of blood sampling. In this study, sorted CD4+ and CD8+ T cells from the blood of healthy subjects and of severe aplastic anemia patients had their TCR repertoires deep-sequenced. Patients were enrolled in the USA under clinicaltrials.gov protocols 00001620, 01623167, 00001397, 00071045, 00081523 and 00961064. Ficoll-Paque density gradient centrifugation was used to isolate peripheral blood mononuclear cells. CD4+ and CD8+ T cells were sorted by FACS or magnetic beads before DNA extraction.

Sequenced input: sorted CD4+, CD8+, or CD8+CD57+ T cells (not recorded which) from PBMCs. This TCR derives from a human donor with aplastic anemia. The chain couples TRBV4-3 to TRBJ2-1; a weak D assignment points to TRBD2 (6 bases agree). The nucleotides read TGCGCCAGCAGCCAAGATCACGGGGGAAATGAGCAGTTCTTC. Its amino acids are CASSQDHGGNEQFF.